What follows are 30 T cell receptor beta chains derived from one specimen sequenced in a study of a mutant IDH1 vaccine in newly diagnosed glioma. Regarding time point: baseline, week 1 (first vaccination visit). Regarding treatment: pre-vaccination baseline after standard-of-care therapy. Sequencing was performed with immunoSEQ multiplex PCR; in TCRdb, only in-frame clones are kept and a portion is missing. The sample lists approximately 52,000 clones, around 80% occurring once. The sample consisted of PBMCs, taken from a glioma patient treated with radiotherapy, temozolomide or both. All receptors derive from a woman in her forties with glioma.

The V and J genes are TRBV14 and TRBJ1-6; D uncertain. CDR3 size: 16 residues. The germline V gene has CDR1 SGHDN and CDR2 FVKESK. V was trimmed by 4 bases and J by 9 bases, leaving 19 bases between them. The CDR3 is CASSLDSTPSGSPLHF. Here the CDR3 DNA reads TGTGCCAGCAGCCTCGATTCGACCCCTTCGGGTTCACCCCTCCACTTT. Full variable domain (rest looked up from reference TRBV14 and TRBJ1-6): EAGVTQFPSHSVIEKGQTVTLRCDPISGHDNLYWYRRVMGKEIKFLLHFVKESKQDESGMPNNRFLAERTGGTYSTLKVQPAELEDSGVYFCASSLDSTPSGSPLHFGNGTRLTVT.

This sequence joins TRBV7-2 and TRBJ2-7, with no clear D. Germline CDR1 reads SGHTA; CDR2 reads FQGNSA. This CDR3 has 14 amino acids. Trimming pared 0 bases from V and 2 bases from J, leaving 8 bases between. The CDR3 loop reads CASSLAGSAYEQYF. The CDR3 bases are TGTGCCAGCAGCTTAGCAGGGTCGGCCTACGAGCAGTACTTC.

The chain is built from TRBV6-6 and TRBJ2-7, with D perhaps assigned TRBD1 or TRBD2 (5 bases each). The CDR3 sequence is 15 residues long. Germline lookup yields CDR1 MNHNY and CDR2 SVGAGI (reference sequence). Trimming removed 6 bases from V and 2 bases from J, with 17 bases in between. CDR3 sequence: CASRYLERGAYEQYF. The CDR3 nucleotides read TGTGCCAGCAGGTACCTAGAGAGGGGTGCCTACGAGCAGTACTTC.

The V and J genes are TRBV5-1 and TRBJ2-1, with TRBD1 matching over 8 bases. This CDR3 comprises 14 residues. Looked up from germline, CDR1 is SGHRS and CDR2 is YFSETQ. V lost 4 bases and J lost 3; bases outside the gene matches: 3. This chain's CDR3 is CASSTGTGYNEQFF. The DNA of the CDR3 is TGCGCCAGCAGCACCGGGACAGGCTACAATGAGCAGTTCTTC.

The gene calls are TRBV9 and TRBJ2-7; TRBD1 matches at 8 bases. Trimming at V came to 2 bases and at J to 5 bases, leaving 6 bases not matched to a gene. Germline V lookup: CDR1 SGDLS, CDR2 YYNGEE. This CDR3 spans 14 amino acids. The CDR3: CASSVGQDRDEQYF. In DNA form, the CDR3 reads TGTGCCAGCAGCGTGGGACAGGACAGGGACGAGCAGTACTTC.

This clone was seen only once. The chain links TRBV4-1 to TRBJ1-1, with D tentatively TRBD1 (6 bases). This CDR3 has 14 amino acids. Trimming shortened V by 6 bases and J by 5 bases, and 16 bases separated the two germline ends. The germline CDR1 and CDR2 sequences are MGHRA and YSYEKL. Here the CDR3 reads CASSALWGLTEAFF. In nucleotides, the CDR3 is TGCGCCAGCAGTGCACTCTGGGGGCTTACTGAAGCTTTCTTT.

J is TRBJ2-2 and V is TRBV19; 7 bases are shared with TRBD1. The V segment lost 5 bases and the J segment 6 bases; nucleotides outside the gene matches: 6. The CDR3 length is 14 residues. Germline CDR1 reads LNHDA; CDR2 reads SQIVND (reference sequence). CDR3 in amino acids: CASSQTGSAGELFF. CDR3 bases: TGTGCCAGTAGTCAGACAGGGTCGGCCGGGGAGCTGTTTTTT.

This sequence joins TRBV4-3 and TRBJ1-5, with D unresolved. The CDR3 loop spans 15 amino acids. Trimming took off 4 bases at V and 0 bases at J, with 10 bases between the two ends. CDR1 and CDR2 from the germline V gene are LGHNA and YSLEER. CDR3 coding DNA: TGCGCCAGCAGCCCTGATCCTTATAGCAATCAGCCCCAGCATTTT. Translated, it gives CASSPDPYSNQPQHF.

This clone was counted a few times. V is TRBV10-1 and J is TRBJ2-1; unclear D gene. The V and J ends lost 3 bases and 12 bases respectively, with 12 bases between them. There are 12 residues in the CDR3. Germline V gene lookup returns CDR1 WNHNN and CDR2 SYGVQD (reference sequence). CDR3 nucleotide sequence: TGCGCCAGCAGTGACTCCAGCGAGGTGCAGTTCTTC. Its translation is CASSDSSEVQFF.

V gene TRBV4-1 combines with J gene TRBJ2-4, with TRBD2 identical over 9 bases. The CDR3 contains 15 residues. Germline assignment: CDR1 MGHRA and CDR2 YSYEKL. V lost 5 bases, J lost 4 bases, and 6 bases stayed unmatched. Here the CDR3 DNA reads TGCGCCAGCAGCAGTAGCGGGGGATGGAAAAACATTCAGTACTTC. Its protein product is CASSSSGGWKNIQYF.

V and J are TRBV11-2 and TRBJ1-5, with D perhaps matching TRBD1 (5 bases). V was cut by 3 bases and J by 4 bases, with 10 bases left in between. This CDR3 has 14 amino acids. The germline V gene encodes CDR1 SGHAT and CDR2 FQNNGV. CDR3 region: CASSLDGANQPQHF. CDR3 nucleotides: TGTGCCAGCAGCTTGGATGGGGCTAATCAGCCCCAGCATTTT.

V usage is TRBV19 and J usage is TRBJ1-1; tentative D call: TRBD1 (5 bases). Germline CDR1 reads LNHDA; CDR2 reads SQIVND (reference sequence). The CDR3 contains 16 residues. Trimming stripped 3 bases from V and 1 base from J, with 15 bases between. The CDR3 loop is CASSMGLRYQNTEAFF. CDR3 in DNA: TGTGCCAGTAGTATGGGACTCAGATACCAGAACACTGAAGCTTTCTTT.

This rearrangement joins TRBV9 to TRBJ1-2; D possibly corresponds to TRBD1 (6 bases). Between the trimmed V and J ends, which lost 7 bases and 0 bases, there was a span of 13 bases. Germline-derived CDR1 and CDR2 are SGDLS and YYNGEE. The CDR3 runs to 14 residues. The chain's CDR3 is CASGGEGSNYGYTF. The CDR3 bases are TGTGCCAGCGGGGGCGAGGGCTCTAACTATGGCTACACCTTC.

This clone was counted only a few times. This rearrangement joins TRBV9 to TRBJ1-5; D may be TRBD1 (6 bases). V gave up 3 bases and J gave up 7 bases, with 17 bases separating them. The CDR3 totals 15 residues. CDR1 is SGDLS and CDR2 is YYNGEE in the germline V gene. Written as DNA, the CDR3 is TGTGCCAGCAGCGATGGACCAGGGGCACAACAGCCCCAGCATTTT. This codes for CASSDGPGAQQPQHF.

V is TRBV9 and J is TRBJ2-1, with 13 bases matching TRBD2. With V trimmed by 2 bases and J by 8 bases, 4 bases remained unmatched. Per germline, CDR1 SGDLS and CDR2 YYNGEE. The CDR3 runs to 15 residues. The CDR3 coding sequence is TGTGCCAGCAGCGTCCGGACTAGCGGGGGCTATGAGCAGTTCTTC. Translated, it gives CASSVRTSGGYEQFF.

The gene calls are TRBV7-2 and TRBJ2-1; no firm D call. The CDR3 has 13 residues. Trimming shortened V by 5 bases and J by 7 bases, and 12 bases separated the two germline ends. Per germline, CDR1 SGHTA and CDR2 FQGNSA. The CDR3 loop is CASSRPPRNEQFF. Here the CDR3 DNA reads TGTGCCAGCAGCCGACCTCCCAGGAATGAGCAGTTCTTC.

The genes are TRBV2 and TRBJ1-2; 8 bases are shared with TRBD1. The CDR3 is 13 residues long. Germline V CDR1 and CDR2: SNHLY, FYNNEI. V was clipped by 5 bases and J by 3 bases; unmatched bases: 2. The CDR3 coding sequence is TGTGCCAGCAGTCAGGACAGGGACTATGGCTACACCTTC. It yields the protein CASSQDRDYGYTF.

The sample holds one count of this clone. The V call is TRBV7-9, the J call TRBJ1-4; no definite D call. Trimming shortened V by 1 base and J by 5 bases, and 11 bases separated the two germline ends. The CDR3 loop spans 15 amino acids. Germline loops: CDR1 SEHNR, CDR2 FQNEAQ (reference sequence). Here the CDR3 reads CASSLGQTLNEKLFF. DNA for the CDR3: TGTGCCAGCAGCTTAGGGCAGACACTGAATGAAAAACTGTTTTTT.

The chain has TRBV7-2 and TRBJ2-3; D may be TRBD1 or TRBD2 (6 bases each). Germline V gene lookup returns CDR1 SGHTA and CDR2 FQGNSA. This CDR3 has 15 amino acids. Trimming took off 0 bases at V and 2 bases at J, with 9 bases between the two ends. The CDR3 loop reads CASSLAGGHTDTQYF. CDR3 coding DNA: TGTGCCAGCAGCTTAGCGGGGGGCCACACAGATACGCAGTATTTT.

The chain employs TRBV5-6 and TRBJ2-6; no clear D gene. V dropped 0 bases and J dropped 1 base, with 11 bases sitting between them. CDR3 length: 17 amino acids. Germline values: CDR1 SGHDT, CDR2 YYEEEE. The CDR3 nucleotides read TGTGCCAGCAGCTTGGGGCAGGCCCCTTCTGGGGCCAACGTCCTGACTTTC. This gives the protein CASSLGQAPSGANVLTF.

The chain combines TRBV12-5 with TRBJ1-1; unclear D gene. This CDR3 region has 13 residues. Germline CDR1 is LGHNT and CDR2 is FRNRAP. Trimming stripped 3 bases from V and 0 bases from J, with 5 bases between. The CDR3 nucleotides read TGTGCTAGTGGTTTAGGGTTGAACACTGAAGCTTTCTTT. It yields the protein CASGLGLNTEAFF.

The rearrangement joins TRBV4-1 to TRBJ2-7; TRBD1 agrees at 12 bases. The V and J ends lost 2 bases and 5 bases, in that order; junction bases with no gene match: 7. From germline, CDR1 is MGHRA and CDR2 YSYEKL. This CDR3 is 16 amino acids long. The CDR3 protein is CASSQPRDRGLHEQYF. The CDR3 DNA reads TGCGCCAGCAGCCAACCCCGGGACAGGGGGCTGCACGAGCAGTACTTC.

The chain is built from TRBV7-9 and TRBJ2-7; 12 bases align to TRBD2. This CDR3 region has 17 residues. The ends lost 5 bases at V and 3 bases at J; junction bases unmatched: 11. CDR1 and CDR2 (germline): SEHNR, FQNEAQ (reference sequence). The CDR3 DNA reads as TGTGCCAGCAGCCCTCGACTAGCGGGGGAGCCCCACTACGAGCAGTACTTC. Protein: CASSPRLAGEPHYEQYF.

The CDR3 here is CASSSRADREKLFF. The CDR3 nucleotides are TGCGCCAGCAGCAGCCGGGCCGATCGGGAAAAACTGTTTTTT. V and J are TRBV5-1 and TRBJ1-4; no definite D call. The CDR3 sequence is 14 residues long. V lost 4 bases and J lost 8, with 15 bases in between. Germline V gene data show CDR1 as SGHRS and CDR2 as YFSETQ.

This chain joins TRBV7-2 and TRBJ1-2, with 8 nucleotides matching TRBD1. The CDR3 runs 14 residues. V shed 2 bases and J 4 bases; nucleotides not matched to a gene: 3. The germline CDR1 and CDR2 sequences are SGHTA and FQGNSA. Here the CDR3 reads CASSLRTGLYGYTF. In DNA, the CDR3 is TGTGCCAGCAGCTTAAGGACAGGGCTCTATGGCTACACCTTC.

This chain connects TRBV5-1 to TRBJ2-7; 7 positions match TRBD2. J was trimmed by 0 bases and V by 3 bases; bases with no gene match: 6. From germline, CDR1 is SGHRS and CDR2 YFSETQ. The CDR3 is made up of 15 amino acids. The CDR3 is CASSYLAADSYEQYF. The CDR3 DNA reads TGCGCCAGCAGCTACCTAGCGGCTGACTCCTACGAGCAGTACTTC.

This chain joins TRBV6-5 and TRBJ2-3, with 9 positions matching TRBD2. CDR3 length equals 15 residues. CDR1 and CDR2 from the germline V gene are MNHEY and SVGAGI. Trimming removed 6 bases from V and 3 bases from J; junction bases left unmatched: 7. The CDR3 protein is CASSQVLAGTDTQYF. The CDR3 DNA sequence: TGTGCCAGCAGCCAGGTGCTAGCGGGGACAGATACGCAGTATTTT.

CDR3 bases: TGCGCCAGCAACAGTCCGGGTTACGAGCAGTACTTC. Amino acid sequence: CASNSPGYEQYF. The chain combines TRBV5-1 with TRBJ2-7; no clear D. Germline values: CDR1 SGHRS, CDR2 YFSETQ. Trimming took 6 bases from V and 4 from J, leaving 11 bases between them. The CDR3 is made up of 12 amino acids.

This chain joins TRBV5-4 and TRBJ2-1, with 7 bases lining up with TRBD1. The CDR3 spans 20 residues. Germline V gives CDR1 SGHNT, CDR2 YYREEE (reference sequence). V trimming: 0 bases; J trimming: 6 bases; junction bases outside the gene matches: 21. In nucleotides, the CDR3 is TGTGCCAGCAGCTTGGTCCGGGACAGATCGGGAAAAAGAGTACTCAATGAGCAGTTCTTC. It yields the protein CASSLVRDRSGKRVLNEQFF.

The chain has TRBV29-1 and TRBJ1-1; D remains ambiguous. The ends were cut back, 2 bases at V and 6 bases at J, with 13 bases in the middle. Germline CDR1 SQVTM, CDR2 ANQGSEA. The CDR3 length is 13 residues. CDR3 DNA: TGCAGCGTTGAATGGAATCCCAAAGCTGAAGCTTTCTTT. Amino acids: CSVEWNPKAEAFF.